These 17 T cell receptor beta chains were sequenced from one sample in a study of early T cells in non-severe SARS-CoV-2 infection. TCRdb re-called the 5' RACE reads through MiXCR, storing one row per CDR3 protein. The sample includes around 76,000 distinct CDR3 sequences, 14% of them seen just once. Sequencing used whole blood, obtained at baseline. These receptors were taken from an adult who was a healthcare worker with PCR-confirmed SARS-CoV-2 infection or an uninfected control (not recorded which).

The chain recombines TRBV3-1 with TRBJ2-7, with 9 positions matching TRBD2. The CDR3 sequence is 15 residues long. V was pared by 0 bases and J by 5 bases, with 5 bases of the junction left unmatched. Germline values: CDR1 LGHDT, CDR2 YNNKEL (reference sequence). The CDR3 reads CASSQDGASGNEQYF. For the CDR3, the DNA is TGTGCCAGCAGCCAAGATGGGGCTAGCGGGAACGAGCAGTACTTC.

This clonotype was seen a few times. The V gene is TRBV5-1, the J gene TRBJ1-2; 7 bases align to TRBD1. The germline CDR1 and CDR2 sequences are SGHRS and YFSETQ. There are 14 residues in the CDR3. The junction had 6 bases not matched to a gene; V was cut back by 3 bases and J by 4 bases. In DNA form, the CDR3 reads TGCGCCAGCAGCTCACAGGGGTTAAGCTATGGCTACACCTTC. Protein product: CASSSQGLSYGYTF.

This clonotype was seen ten or more times. The gene calls are TRBV20-1 and TRBJ2-3, with a weak D call TRBD2 (6 bases). Trimming cost V 5 bases and J 3 bases, with 24 bases left between them. Germline assignment: CDR1 DFQATT and CDR2 SNEGSKA (reference sequence). The CDR3 runs to 17 residues. Here the CDR3 DNA reads TGCAGTGCTGGGGCACCGGGACTCCGCGGGATGACAGATACGCAGTATTTT. It is translated as CSAGAPGLRGMTDTQYF.

The chain couples TRBV28 to TRBJ2-3; no definite D call. Trimming pared 10 bases from V and 3 bases from J, leaving 5 bases between. CDR3 length: 10 amino acids. Germline assignment: CDR1 MDHEN and CDR2 SYDVKM. The CDR3 DNA is TGTGCCACCTCAACAGATACGCAGTATTTT. Protein: CATSTDTQYF.

The chain links TRBV29-1 to TRBJ2-7; a weak D match, TRBD2 (6 bases). This CDR3 contains 13 residues. The germline V and J ends were trimmed by 4 bases and 7 bases, with 17 bases remaining between them. CDR1 and CDR2 (germline): SQVTM, ANQGSEA. The CDR3 loop reads CSVGRQVAGEQYF. CDR3 nucleotides: TGCAGCGTTGGTCGTCAGGTGGCGGGAGAGCAGTACTTC.

Worth noting for this clonotype: The conserved phenylalanine or tryptophan normally closing the CDR3 is absent here, so this likely arose from a read error. The rearrangement joins TRBV3-1 to TRBJ1-6; 7 positions agree with TRBD1. CDR3 size: 14 residues. Germline values: CDR1 LGHDT, CDR2 YNNKEL (reference sequence). V dropped 4 bases and J dropped 7; count of bases not matched to a gene: 4. The CDR3 bases are TGTGCCAGCAGCCGGACAGGTGAAAATTCACCCCTCCACCTT. Protein: CASSRTGENSPLHL.

This clonotype was observed at least ten times. The gene calls are TRBV28 and TRBJ2-1; D not certain. This CDR3 region has 11 residues. Per the germline V gene, CDR1 is MDHEN and CDR2 is SYDVKM. The germline V and J ends were trimmed by 5 bases and 2 bases, with 1 base remaining between them. This CDR3 is CASSPYNEQFF. The CDR3 region has the DNA TGTGCCAGCAGTCCCTACAATGAGCAGTTCTTC.

The rearrangement uses TRBV27 and TRBJ2-6; 8 nucleotides line up with TRBD2. Germline assignment: CDR1 MNHEY and CDR2 SMNVEV (reference sequence). Trimming took 9 bases from V and 4 from J; bases not matched to a gene: 8. This CDR3 comprises 15 residues. Here the CDR3 DNA reads TGTGCCAGTACGGGAGGGAAAGCCGGGGCCAACGTCCTGACTTTC. It specifies CASTGGKAGANVLTF. Based on the CDR3 plus reference TRBV27 and TRBJ2-6, the full variable domain is EAQVTQNPRYLITVTGKKLTVTCSQNMNHEYMSWYRQDPGLGLRQIYYSMNVEVTDKGDVPEGYKVSRKEKRNFPLILESPSPNQTSLYFCASTGGKAGANVLTFGAGSRLTVL.

The CDR3 protein is CASSQDRTSGRVGGELFF. CDR3 in DNA: TGTGCCAGCAGCCAAGATCGCACTAGCGGGAGAGTTGGCGGGGAGCTGTTTTTT. V gene TRBV4-2 combines with J gene TRBJ2-2, with 11 bases identical to TRBD2. Losses at the gene ends were 0 bases for V and 7 bases for J; bases not matched to a gene: 10. Germline V gene lookup returns CDR1 LGHNA and CDR2 YNFKEQ. This CDR3 comprises 18 residues.

This clonotype appeared a few times. V gene TRBV18 combines with J gene TRBJ1-1; D not certain. This CDR3 region has 15 residues. Trimming left V 1 base short and J 0 bases short, with 9 bases between. CDR1 and CDR2 (germline): KGHSH, LQKENI. The CDR3 DNA reads TGTGCCAGCTCACCACGCGAAATTATGAACACTGAAGCTTTCTTT. As protein: CASSPREIMNTEAFF.

In this sample, this clonotype turned up a few times. The V gene is TRBV7-3, the J gene TRBJ2-7; 8 bases fit TRBD2. The germline V gene encodes CDR1 SGHTA and CDR2 FQGTGA. V lost 4 bases and J lost 4; bases outside the gene matches: 9. The CDR3 extends over 15 amino acids. This chain's CDR3 is CASSSAAGEQYEQYF. CDR3 sequence (DNA): TGTGCCAGCAGCTCCGCAGCGGGAGAGCAGTACGAGCAGTACTTC.

Only a few counts were recorded for this clonotype. This rearrangement joins TRBV18 to TRBJ2-7; D not certain. V dropped 6 bases and J dropped 6 bases, with 12 bases sitting between them. Germline CDR1 KGHSH, CDR2 LQKENI. The CDR3 is made up of 12 amino acids. The CDR3 DNA sequence: TGTGCCAGCTCCCCTCCGGGCCCCGAGCAGTACTTC. Protein sequence: CASSPPGPEQYF.

This clonotype was counted a few times. The rearrangement uses TRBV3-1 and TRBJ2-1, with D tentatively TRBD2 (5 bases). The CDR3 has 13 residues. Trimming removed 2 bases from V and 7 bases from J, with 9 bases in between. The germline V gene has CDR1 LGHDT and CDR2 YNNKEL (reference sequence). CDR3 bases: TGTGCCAGCAGCCAAACTAGTGATAATGAGCAGTTCTTC. Its protein product is CASSQTSDNEQFF.

There are many counts of this clonotype. V gene TRBV20-1 combines with J gene TRBJ2-7; 12 nucleotides agree with TRBD2. Germline trimming cut 0 bases from V and 3 bases from J; bases unmatched to any gene: 6. The CDR3 extends over 16 amino acids. Looked up from germline, CDR1 is DFQATT and CDR2 is SNEGSKA (reference sequence). The CDR3 DNA is TGCAGTGCTAGAGATCCCGGACTAGCGGGAATCTACGAGCAGTACTTC. This gives the protein CSARDPGLAGIYEQYF.

This sequence joins TRBV7-9 and TRBJ2-1; 8 bases match TRBD2. The CDR3 is made up of 13 amino acids. Germline CDR1 SEHNR, CDR2 FQNEAQ (reference sequence). V dropped 2 bases and J dropped 10; count of bases not matched to a gene: 4. CDR3 sequence: CASSLPAGDEQFF. The DNA of the CDR3 is TGTGCCAGCAGCTTACCAGCGGGAGACGAGCAGTTCTTC.

This rearrangement joins TRBV7-6 to TRBJ2-5; weak D call: TRBD1 (5 bases). The CDR3 contains 14 residues. V lost 1 base, J lost 1 base, and 7 bases lay in between. The V gene's germline CDR1 is SGHVS and CDR2 FNYEAQ. In DNA, the CDR3 is TGTGCCAGCAGCTTAGGACAGTTCCAAGAGACCCAGTACTTC. As protein: CASSLGQFQETQYF.

The sample holds a few counts of this clonotype. The rearrangement joins TRBV29-1 to TRBJ1-3, with D uncertain. The CDR3 extends over 13 amino acids. V lost 4 bases and J lost 0, with 7 bases in between. The germline gives CDR1 SQVTM, CDR2 ANQGSEA. The CDR3 is CSVVRGSGNTIYF. DNA of the CDR3: TGCAGCGTTGTGCGGGGCTCTGGAAACACCATATATTTT.